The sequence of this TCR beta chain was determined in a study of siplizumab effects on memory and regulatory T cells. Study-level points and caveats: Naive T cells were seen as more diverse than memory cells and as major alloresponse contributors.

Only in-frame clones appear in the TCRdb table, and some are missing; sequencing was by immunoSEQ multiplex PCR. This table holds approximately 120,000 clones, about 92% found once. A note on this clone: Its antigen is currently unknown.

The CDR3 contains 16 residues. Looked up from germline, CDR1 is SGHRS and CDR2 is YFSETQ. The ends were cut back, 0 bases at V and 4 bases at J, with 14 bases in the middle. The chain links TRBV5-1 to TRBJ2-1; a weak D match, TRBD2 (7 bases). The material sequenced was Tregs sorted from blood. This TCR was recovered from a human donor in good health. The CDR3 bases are TGCGCCAGCAGCTTGGACAGGGCTAGCGGTTACAATGAGCAGTTCTTC. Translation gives CASSLDRASGYNEQFF.